The 23 T cell receptor beta chains below all came from one sample that was sequenced in a study of T cell responses to AZD1222 COVID-19 vaccine. Profiling relied on immunoSEQ multiplex PCR, and the TCRdb table lists in-frame clones only, not all of them. The repertoire consists of approximately 140,000 clones, with 70% to 90% occurring once and the leading ten covering more than 2.5%. The input for sequencing was peripheral blood, taken on day 0 of AZD1222 vaccination. The source is an adult in good health.

This clone was detected once. This sequence joins TRBV28 and TRBJ2-6; D is ambiguous. V lost 5 bases to trimming and J lost 11 bases, with 16 bases between them. This CDR3 comprises 14 residues. Germline CDR1 MDHEN, CDR2 SYDVKM. Here the CDR3 DNA reads TGTGCCAGCAGTCCCCCGACGCCTAGGGACGTCCTGACTTTC. This encodes CASSPPTPRDVLTF.

A single count supports this clone. The rearrangement links TRBV6-2 or TRBV6-3 to TRBJ2-7; 8 nucleotides align to TRBD1. The J segment lost 5 bases and the V segment lost 4 bases, leaving 4 bases of the junction unmatched. Germline CDR1 is MNHEY and CDR2 is SVGEGT. The CDR3 contains 13 residues. DNA of the CDR3: TGTGCCAGCAGTTCAGGACAGGGTAACGAGCAGTACTTC. Protein: CASSSGQGNEQYF.

V usage is TRBV6-1 and J usage is TRBJ2-7; TRBD2 aligns across 14 bases. This CDR3 region has 17 residues. The trim removed 2 bases at V and 3 bases at J, leaving 6 bases unmatched. Germline CDR1 is MNHNS and CDR2 is SASEGT. CDR3: CASSEWGLAGVYYEQYF. DNA of the CDR3: TGTGCCAGCAGTGAATGGGGACTAGCGGGAGTTTACTACGAGCAGTACTTC.

In DNA form, the CDR3 reads TGCAGCGTTGAAGGGGACGCGGGAGGCCACAAAAACATTCAGTACTTC. Its protein product is CSVEGDAGGHKNIQYF. V is TRBV29-1 and J is TRBJ2-4; TRBD2 agrees at 8 bases. The V gene's germline CDR1 is SQVTM and CDR2 ANQGSEA. This CDR3 is 16 amino acids long. V shed 1 base, J shed 3 bases, and the junction held 8 bases outside the gene matches.

V usage is TRBV18 and J usage is TRBJ2-7; D is undetermined. Between the trimmed V and J ends, which lost 6 bases and 2 bases, there was a span of 14 bases. CDR1 is KGHSH and CDR2 is LQKENI in the germline V gene. CDR3 size: 14 residues. CDR3 in DNA: TGTGCCAGCTCTTCCTTCACTGCGACCTACGAGCAGTACTTC. This encodes CASSSFTATYEQYF.

The chain carries TRBV14 and TRBJ2-3, with 7 bases lining up with TRBD2. Germline CDR1 SGHDN, CDR2 FVKESK. V lost 4 bases to trimming and J lost 2 bases; unmatched junction nucleotides: 9. The length of the CDR3 is 16 residues. The CDR3 coding sequence is TGTGCCAGCAGCCGGGTTCGGGGGGATTACACAGATACGCAGTATTTT. Translating it yields CASSRVRGDYTDTQYF. The variable domain in full, with the rest retrieved from reference TRBV14 and TRBJ2-3, is EAGVTQFPSHSVIEKGQTVTLRCDPISGHDNLYWYRRVMGKEIKFLLHFVKESKQDESGMPNNRFLAERTGGTYSTLKVQPAELEDSGVYFCASSRVRGDYTDTQYFGPGTRLTVL.

The rearrangement joins TRBV7-2 to TRBJ2-1, with 13 positions matching TRBD2. V shed 2 bases and J 7 bases; nucleotides not matched to a gene: 2. In germline, CDR1 is SGHTA, CDR2 FQGNSA. This CDR3 has 15 amino acids. CDR3 bases: TGTGCCAGCAGCTTAACTAGCGGGAGGGAAAATGAGCAGTTCTTC. Translating gives CASSLTSGRENEQFF.

The genes are TRBV7-9 and TRBJ2-5; no clear D. The CDR3 loop spans 14 amino acids. The V gene's germline CDR1 is SEHNR and CDR2 FQNEAQ (reference sequence). Trimming pared 2 bases from V and 4 bases from J, leaving 11 bases between. The CDR3 region is CASSLFGQAETQYF. The CDR3 DNA sequence: TGTGCCAGCAGCTTATTTGGGCAAGCAGAGACCCAGTACTTC.

The V gene is TRBV5-1, the J gene TRBJ1-1, with D possibly TRBD1 on 5 matching bases. V lost 3 bases and J lost 7, with 10 bases in between. This CDR3 has 12 residues. Looked up from germline, CDR1 is SGHRS and CDR2 is YFSETQ. The CDR3 region has the DNA TGCGCCAGCAGCTACGGGGCGGGTGAAGCTTTCTTT. It is translated as CASSYGAGEAFF.

The V and J genes are TRBV18 and TRBJ2-4; D is uncertain. V gave up 1 base and J gave up 1 base, with 5 bases separating them. CDR3 size: 14 residues. From germline, CDR1 is KGHSH and CDR2 LQKENI. The CDR3 spells CASSPLGAKNIQYF. The CDR3 bases are TGTGCCAGCTCACCACTAGGGGCCAAAAACATTCAGTACTTC.

The chain is built from TRBV11-2 and TRBJ2-1; 8 nucleotides line up with TRBD2. Germline V gene data show CDR1 as SGHAT and CDR2 as FQNNGV. The CDR3 covers 15 residues. Unmatched junction bases numbered 6, after V lost 5 bases and J lost 3 bases. CDR3 nucleotide sequence: TGTGCCAGCAGCCCCGCGGGACTAGTCTACAATGAGCAGTTCTTC. Translated: CASSPAGLVYNEQFF.

The J gene is TRBJ1-4, the V gene TRBV6-5; unclear D gene. Germline CDR1 and CDR2: MNHEY and SVGAGI. The V end was cut by 0 bases, the J end by 2 bases, with 4 bases between. The CDR3 extends over 14 amino acids. CDR3 bases: TGTGCCAGCAGTTACTCCGGGACTAATGAAAAACTGTTTTTT. Amino acid sequence: CASSYSGTNEKLFF.

J is TRBJ2-7 and V is TRBV19; TRBD1 agrees at 9 bases. The CDR3 is 13 amino acids. The V gene end was trimmed by 9 bases and the J gene end by 4 bases; junction bases not matched to a gene: 7. From germline, CDR1 is LNHDA and CDR2 SQIVND (reference sequence). CDR3 sequence (DNA): TGTGCCAGCCGAGGGACAGGGATATACGAGCAGTACTTC. Its translation is CASRGTGIYEQYF.

This clone was counted a few times. The chain combines TRBV20-1 with TRBJ2-7; no definite D call. Per germline, CDR1 DFQATT and CDR2 SNEGSKA (reference sequence). The CDR3 is 12 amino acids. The V end lost 3 bases, the J end lost 2 bases, and 8 bases lay between the germline ends. In DNA, the CDR3 is TGCAGTGCTAGTAGGCAGACCTACGAGCAGTACTTC. The encoded protein is CSASRQTYEQYF.

This sequence joins TRBV6-2 or TRBV6-3 and TRBJ1-5; D perhaps matches TRBD1 (5 bases). The germline V gene encodes CDR1 MNHEY and CDR2 SVGEGT. The V and J ends lost 6 bases and 5 bases respectively, with 14 bases between them. The CDR3 sequence is 14 residues long. For the CDR3, the DNA is TGTGCCAGCAGCCGTTTGAGGGACTATCAGCCCCAGCATTTT. Translating it yields CASSRLRDYQPQHF.

This chain uses TRBV5-5 with TRBJ1-5; possibly TRBD1 for D (6 bases). CDR1 is SGHKS and CDR2 is YYEKEE in the germline V gene (reference sequence). The length of the CDR3 is 16 residues. V was shortened by 4 bases and J by 4 bases, with 18 bases between the two germline ends. The CDR3 is CASSPRGGGLNQPQHF. The CDR3 DNA reads TGTGCCAGCAGCCCGCGGGGGGGCGGCTTAAATCAGCCCCAGCATTTT.

The gene calls are TRBV5-1 and TRBJ1-4; TRBD1 matches at 7 bases. Germline loops: CDR1 SGHRS, CDR2 YFSETQ. The CDR3 spans 17 residues. V was clipped by 4 bases and J by 7 bases; unmatched bases: 16. CDR3: CASSRSPTRQGREKLFF. In DNA, the CDR3 is TGCGCCAGCAGCCGTTCCCCAACCCGACAGGGTCGTGAAAAACTGTTTTTT.

The chain is built from TRBV5-4 and TRBJ1-3; 12 nucleotides line up with TRBD1. Germline V CDR1 and CDR2: SGHNT, YYREEE (reference sequence). With V trimmed by 3 bases and J by 4 bases, 5 bases remained unmatched. CDR3 length: 16 amino acids. CDR3 bases: TGTGCCAGCAGCTGGGGACAGGGGGCCAAAGGAAACACCATATATTTT. This translates into CASSWGQGAKGNTIYF.

The V and J genes are TRBV23-1 and TRBJ1-5; D is perhaps TRBD1 (5 bases). TRBV23-1 is given ORF status, its function remaining uncertain. V lost 4 bases and J lost 1, with 11 bases in between. The CDR3 has 15 amino acids. DNA for the CDR3: TGCGCCAGCAGTCCTGGGGCAGAGAGCAATCAGCCCCAGCATTTT. This translates into CASSPGAESNQPQHF.

This chain connects TRBV6-2 or TRBV6-3 to TRBJ1-5; TRBD1 might be the D (5 bases). CDR1 is MNHEY, CDR2 SVGEGT, per germline. Trimming pared 3 bases from V and 1 base from J, leaving 10 bases between. CDR3 size: 15 residues. CDR3 loop: CASSYWAGSNQPQHF. CDR3 in DNA: TGTGCCAGCAGTTATTGGGCAGGGAGCAATCAGCCCCAGCATTTT.

This chain's CDR3 is CASSLVSGRVSSYNEQFF. CDR3 in DNA: TGTGCCAGCAGCTTAGTTAGCGGGAGGGTTAGCTCCTACAATGAGCAGTTCTTC. The V call is TRBV7-2, the J call TRBJ2-1; TRBD2 matches at 11 bases. The CDR3 runs 18 residues. Trimming took 1 base from V and 0 from J; bases not matched to a gene: 5. The germline V gene has CDR1 SGHTA and CDR2 FQGNSA. Based on the CDR3 plus reference TRBV7-2 and TRBJ2-1, the full variable domain is GAGVSQSPSNKVTEKGKDVELRCDPISGHTALYWYRQSLGQGLEFLIYFQGNSAPDKSGLPSDRFSAERTGGSVSTLTIQRTQQEDSAVYLCASSLVSGRVSSYNEQFFGPGTRLTVL.

The chain is built from TRBV2 and TRBJ2-6; 8 positions agree with TRBD1. V lost 5 bases to trimming and J lost 0 bases; unmatched junction nucleotides: 12. The germline V gene encodes CDR1 SNHLY and CDR2 FYNNEI. CDR3 length equals 19 residues. In DNA form, the CDR3 reads TGTGCCAGCAGTTGGGAAAGGGACAGGTGGGACTCTGGGGCCAACGTCCTGACTTTC. It yields the protein CASSWERDRWDSGANVLTF.

The table lists this clone with many counts. The rearrangement joins TRBV19 to TRBJ1-1; possibly TRBD1 for D (5 bases). This CDR3 has 13 amino acids. CDR1 and CDR2 from the germline V gene are LNHDA and SQIVND (reference sequence). V was shortened by 10 bases and J by 7 bases, with 19 bases between the two germline ends. The DNA for the CDR3 is TGTGCCACCAAGACGACAGCGAGCTTTGAAGCTTTCTTT. The encoded protein is CATKTTASFEAFF.